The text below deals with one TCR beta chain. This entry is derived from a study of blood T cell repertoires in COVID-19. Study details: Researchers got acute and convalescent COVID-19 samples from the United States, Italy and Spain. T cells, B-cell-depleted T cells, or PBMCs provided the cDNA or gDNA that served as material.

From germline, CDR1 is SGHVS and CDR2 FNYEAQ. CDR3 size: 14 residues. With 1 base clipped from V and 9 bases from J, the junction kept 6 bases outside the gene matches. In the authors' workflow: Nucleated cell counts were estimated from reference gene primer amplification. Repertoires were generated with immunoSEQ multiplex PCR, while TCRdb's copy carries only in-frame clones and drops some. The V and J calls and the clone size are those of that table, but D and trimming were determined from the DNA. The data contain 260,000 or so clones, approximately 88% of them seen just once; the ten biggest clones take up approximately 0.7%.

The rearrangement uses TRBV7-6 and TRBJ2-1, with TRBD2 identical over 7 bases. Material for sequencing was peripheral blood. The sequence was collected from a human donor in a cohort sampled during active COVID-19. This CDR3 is CASSLGTRAGEQFF. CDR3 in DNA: TGTGCCAGCAGCTTAGGGACTAGGGCAGGTGAGCAGTTCTTC. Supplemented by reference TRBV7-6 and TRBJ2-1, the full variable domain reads GAGVSQSPRYKVTKRGQDVALRCDPISGHVSLYWYRQALGQGPEFLTYFNYEAQQDKSGLPNDRFSAERPEGSISTLTIQRTEQRDSAMYRCASSLGTRAGEQFFGPGTRLTVL.